Following are 20 T cell receptor beta chains from one sample sequenced in a study of blood T cell repertoires in COVID-19. Generated by immunoSEQ multiplex PCR, the TCRdb table keeps only in-frame clones and is missing some. The sample has a few hundred thousand clones, 85% to 90% seen once. Material: peripheral blood. The receptors shown here come from a young woman with COVID-19, enrolled during active disease.

This clone has only one observation. The chain couples TRBV27 to TRBJ2-1, with 12 bases that match TRBD2. CDR3 size: 15 residues. Trimming took 1 base from V and 5 from J; bases not matched to a gene: 0. Germline CDR1 MNHEY, CDR2 SMNVEV (reference sequence). The CDR3: CASSLWTSGNNEQFF. CDR3 bases: TGTGCCAGCAGTTTATGGACTAGCGGGAACAATGAGCAGTTCTTC.

The chain is built from TRBV3-1 (or the pseudogene TRBV3-2) and TRBJ2-5, with 12 bases fitting TRBD2. CDR1 and CDR2 from the germline V gene are LGHDT and YNNKEL (reference sequence). V gave up 2 bases and J gave up 1 base; unmatched junction bases: 8. This CDR3 spans 18 amino acids. The CDR3 nucleotides are TGTGCCAGCAGCCAAACCGGGACTAGCGGGTGGGCCCAAGAGACCCAGTACTTC. Translating it yields CASSQTGTSGWAQETQYF.

There are a few counts of this clone. The chain links TRBV29-1 to TRBJ2-1, with D possibly being TRBD2 (6 bases). Trimming left V 6 bases short and J 9 bases short, with 18 bases between. From germline, CDR1 is SQVTM and CDR2 ANQGSEA. The CDR3 spans 13 residues. CDR3 bases: TGCAGCGTGCATGGGGGGTACGTGGTTGAGCAGTTCTTC. This codes for CSVHGGYVVEQFF.

This chain uses TRBV6-6 with TRBJ2-7; weak D call: TRBD2 (5 bases). The CDR3 covers 13 residues. Germline V gene lookup returns CDR1 MNHNY and CDR2 SVGAGI (reference sequence). Between the trimmed V and J ends, which lost 7 bases and 3 bases, there was a span of 13 bases. The CDR3: CASTMDLNYEQYF. The DNA for the CDR3 is TGTGCCAGCACTATGGACTTAAACTACGAGCAGTACTTC.

This chain connects TRBV21-1 to TRBJ2-1; the listed D gene, TRBD2, was not tested against the DNA. TRBV21-1 is recorded as a pseudogene. This CDR3 spans 14 amino acids. CDR3 DNA sequence: TGTGCCAGCAGCAAAAGCGGGAGGGACAATGAGCAGTTCTTC. It translates to CASSKSGRDNEQFF.

This clone was seen a few times. This chain connects TRBV7-9 to TRBJ2-1; possibly TRBD1 for D (6 bases). The germline V gene has CDR1 SEHNR and CDR2 FQNEAQ (reference sequence). The length of the CDR3 is 16 residues. Trimming removed 5 bases from V and 5 bases from J, with 19 bases in between. The CDR3 spells CASSPSDMTGNNEQFF. In DNA, the CDR3 is TGTGCCAGCAGCCCCTCGGATATGACAGGAAACAATGAGCAGTTCTTC.

The chain couples TRBV6-1 to TRBJ1-2, with 10 bases aligning to TRBD1. V lost 4 bases to trimming and J lost 5 bases; unmatched junction nucleotides: 10. The CDR3 is 16 residues long. CDR1 and CDR2 (germline): MNHNS, SASEGT. The CDR3 DNA follows: TGTGCCAGCAGTGCCCTATGGACAGGGGGTGGATATGGCTACACCTTC. Amino acids: CASSALWTGGGYGYTF.

This clone was seen at least ten times. V gene TRBV28 combines with J gene TRBJ1-2; D is unresolved. Trimming took 6 bases from V and 4 from J, leaving 9 bases between them. The germline gives CDR1 MDHEN, CDR2 SYDVKM. The CDR3 runs 12 residues. DNA for the CDR3: TGTGCCAGCAGAACCTCTATCTATGGCTACACCTTC. Amino acids: CASRTSIYGYTF.

CDR3 loop: CASSIDRDYEQYF. Here the CDR3 DNA reads TGTGCCAGTAGTATCGACAGGGACTACGAGCAGTACTTC. The gene calls are TRBV19 and TRBJ2-7; TRBD1 matches 7 bases. J lost 3 bases, V lost 3 bases, and 2 bases had no gene match. This CDR3 comprises 13 residues. The germline V gene has CDR1 LNHDA and CDR2 SQIVND (reference sequence).

This chain connects TRBV19 to TRBJ1-2; 8 bases fit TRBD1. Germline loops: CDR1 LNHDA, CDR2 SQIVND (reference sequence). J gave up 2 bases and V 5 bases, and 7 bases lay outside the gene matches. This CDR3 is 15 amino acids long. The CDR3 DNA sequence: TGTGCCAGTAGTTCAGGACAGGGTTCAAACTATGGCTACACCTTC. Translating it yields CASSSGQGSNYGYTF.

This clone was seen once. The chain is built from TRBV5-4 and TRBJ2-7; 10 positions match TRBD1. Germline trimming cut 3 bases from V and 3 bases from J; bases unmatched to any gene: 12. Germline V gene data show CDR1 as SGHNT and CDR2 as YYREEE (reference sequence). CDR3 size: 17 residues. This CDR3 reads CASSSSLTGGFLYEQYF. CDR3 DNA sequence: TGTGCCAGCAGCTCCTCCTTGACAGGGGGCTTCCTCTACGAGCAGTACTTC.

For this clone: The junction departs from the called germline gene at one end, perhaps through a read error. The chain is built from TRBV6-1 and TRBJ2-3; TRBD1 agrees at 8 bases. The CDR3 is made up of 14 amino acids. In germline, CDR1 is MNHNS, CDR2 SASEGT. The CDR3 DNA reads TGTGCCAGCAGCGAAGGACAGGGTTCAGATACGCAGTATTTT. The encoded protein is CASSEGQGSDTQYF.

This clone occurred a few times. The chain combines TRBV18 with TRBJ1-2, with D unclear. This CDR3 spans 14 amino acids. Between the trimmed V and J ends, which lost 6 bases and 0 bases, there was a span of 11 bases. Per germline, CDR1 KGHSH and CDR2 LQKENI. CDR3 residues: CASSPDGTNYGYTF. CDR3 DNA: TGTGCCAGCTCCCCAGACGGGACTAACTATGGCTACACCTTC.

J is TRBJ2-1 and V is TRBV18; D is undetermined. Germline lookup yields CDR1 KGHSH and CDR2 LQKENI. Trimming cost V 0 bases and J 4 bases, with 10 bases left between them. The CDR3 runs to 15 residues. The CDR3 nucleotides are TGTGCCAGCTCACCACCGATACAGAAGTACAATGAGCAGTTCTTC. Translating gives CASSPPIQKYNEQFF.

This clone occurred once. This chain uses TRBV7-6 with TRBJ2-6, with 8 bases lining up with TRBD1. This CDR3 is built from 15 residues. Trimming took 8 bases from V and 3 from J; bases not matched to a gene: 6. Germline V gene sequence: CDR1 SGHVS, CDR2 FNYEAQ. The CDR3 protein is CASGQGAYGANVLTF. The DNA of the CDR3 is TGTGCCAGCGGTCAGGGGGCTTATGGGGCCAACGTCCTGACTTTC.

The chain employs TRBV25-1 and TRBJ1-2; tentatively, D is TRBD1 (5 bases). Deletions cut 6 bases from V and 4 bases from J, with 12 bases between. The CDR3 covers 13 residues. The germline CDR1 and CDR2 sequences are MGHDK and SYGVNS. CDR3 sequence (DNA): TGTGCCAGCAGGACGGTCGACAGCTATGGCTACACCTTC. Translation gives CASRTVDSYGYTF.

The chain couples TRBV19 to TRBJ2-3; the match to TRBD1 covers 8 bases. The CDR3 extends over 16 amino acids. CDR1 and CDR2 from the germline V gene are LNHDA and SQIVND (reference sequence). J was trimmed by 2 bases and V by 7 bases; bases with no gene match: 11. The CDR3 nucleotides are TGTGCCAGTAAGAGAGGGACAGGTTCTTCCACAGATACGCAGTATTTT. This codes for CASKRGTGSSTDTQYF. The variable domain in full, with the rest retrieved from reference TRBV19 and TRBJ2-3, is DGGITQSPKYLFRKEGQNVTLSCEQNLNHDAMYWYRQDPGQGLRLIYYSQIVNDFQKGDIAEGYSVSREKKESFPLTVTSAQKNPTAFYLCASKRGTGSSTDTQYFGPGTRLTVL.

The genes are TRBV4-2 and TRBJ1-2, with 8 nucleotides matching TRBD1. The length of the CDR3 is 14 residues. Germline CDR1 is LGHNA and CDR2 is YNFKEQ. The V gene end was trimmed by 6 bases and the J gene end by 8 bases; junction bases not matched to a gene: 11. The CDR3: CASRFRGQGDGYTF. DNA of the CDR3: TGTGCCAGCAGGTTCAGGGGGCAGGGGGACGGCTACACCTTC.

The genes are TRBV3-1 (or the pseudogene TRBV3-2) and TRBJ2-5, with D maybe TRBD1 (6 bases). V dropped 4 bases and J dropped 4 bases, with 13 bases sitting between them. Germline CDR1 is LGHDT and CDR2 is YNNKEL (reference sequence). This CDR3 spans 14 amino acids. CDR3 in DNA: TGTGCCAGCAGCCCCGAGACAGGAGCAGAGACCCAGTACTTC. Its protein product is CASSPETGAETQYF.

V gene TRBV10-3 combines with J gene TRBJ2-7; no clear D gene. The germline gives CDR1 ENHRY, CDR2 SYGVKD. Trimming stripped 2 bases from V and 6 bases from J, with 17 bases between. CDR3 size: 15 residues. CDR3 region: CAISEPDSLVGEQYF. CDR3 nucleotide sequence: TGTGCCATCAGTGAGCCTGACTCCTTGGTGGGCGAGCAGTACTTC.